This record covers a single T cell receptor beta chain. The data were produced by immunoSEQ multiplex PCR, yet TCRdb's version contains in-frame clones alone and is incomplete. Of about 110,000 clones listed, 85% are singletons. The data stem from a study of radiotherapy plus CTLA-4 blockade in lung cancer. The overall study: Patients showed objective responses in around a sixth of cases and disease control in more than 25%.

This CDR3 has 14 residues. CDR1 is MNHNS and CDR2 is SASEGT in the germline V gene. V dropped 6 bases and J dropped 4; count of bases not matched to a gene: 5. The chain is built from TRBV6-1 and TRBJ1-2, with TRBD1 matching over 10 bases. The source material was peripheral blood, sampled from a patient treated with radiotherapy plus ipilimumab. The source is a human donor with non-small cell lung cancer that progressed on radiotherapy plus ipilimumab. Some clones in this sample may be carry-over from other donors' samples. DNA of the CDR3: TGTGCCAGCAGGAAGACAGGGGGCGGCTATGGCTACACCTTC. This translates into CASRKTGGGYGYTF.